The 10 T cell receptor beta chains presented below share a single source sample, sequenced in a study of Tregs in tolerant kidney transplant recipients. This table comes from immunoSEQ multiplex PCR, and its TCRdb copy is limited to in-frame clones, with some not included. The sample lists around 120,000 clones; about 91% were seen once. What was sequenced was CD4+ T cells from blood. These receptor sequences come from a human donor in good health.

The V gene is TRBV19, the J gene TRBJ1-1, with D possibly being TRBD1 (5 bases). CDR3 length: 14 amino acids. Trimming stripped 6 bases from V and 4 bases from J, with 15 bases between. Germline-derived CDR1 and CDR2 are LNHDA and SQIVND (reference sequence). The CDR3 DNA sequence: TGTGCCAGTAGATCATCGGGGCTGGGCACTGAAGCTTTCTTT. Protein: CASRSSGLGTEAFF.

V is TRBV5-1 and J is TRBJ2-2; no reliable D call. Looked up from germline, CDR1 is SGHRS and CDR2 is YFSETQ. Trimming shortened V by 0 bases and J by 6 bases, and 9 bases separated the two germline ends. The CDR3 contains 14 residues. CDR3 residues: CASSLDLGPGELFF. The CDR3 nucleotides are TGCGCCAGCAGCTTGGACTTGGGCCCCGGGGAGCTGTTTTTT.

The chain recombines TRBV6-1 with TRBJ1-3; D is unclear. V lost 2 bases and J 6 bases, leaving 8 bases between the germline ends. The CDR3 loop spans 13 amino acids. Germline CDR1 MNHNS, CDR2 SASEGT. This CDR3 is CASSENFVNTIYF. The CDR3 coding sequence is TGTGCCAGCAGTGAAAATTTTGTAAACACCATATATTTT.

The chain carries TRBV6-1 and TRBJ2-7, with D possibly TRBD2 on 5 matching bases. V lost 5 bases and J 3 bases, leaving 11 bases between the germline ends. This CDR3 region has 13 residues. The germline V gene has CDR1 MNHNS and CDR2 SASEGT. The CDR3 protein is CASSFTRGYEQYF. CDR3 DNA sequence: TGTGCCAGCAGTTTCACCCGGGGCTACGAGCAGTACTTC.

This chain joins TRBV5-1 and TRBJ1-6; D is perhaps TRBD1 (6 bases). The CDR3 length is 15 residues. CDR1 SGHRS and CDR2 YFSETQ come from the germline V gene. Trimming shortened V by 4 bases and J by 12 bases, and 20 bases separated the two germline ends. CDR3 nucleotides: TGCGCCAGCAGCCGAAATGGGGCAGGGGATGGACCCCTCCACTTT. Amino acids: CASSRNGAGDGPLHF.

The V and J genes are TRBV5-1 and TRBJ2-3, with D possibly matching TRBD2 (5 bases). There are 16 residues in the CDR3. Trimming took 0 bases from V and 1 from J, leaving 12 bases between them. Germline V lookup: CDR1 SGHRS, CDR2 YFSETQ. The DNA for the CDR3 is TGCGCCAGCAGCTTGGGGGGAGTGAGTGGCACAGATACGCAGTATTTT. This sequence encodes CASSLGGVSGTDTQYF.

The V gene is TRBV4-1, the J gene TRBJ2-1, with 11 positions matching TRBD2. Germline lookup yields CDR1 MGHRA and CDR2 YSYEKL. With V trimmed by 3 bases and J by 7 bases, 14 bases remained unmatched. The CDR3 runs 18 residues. CDR3 in amino acids: CASSQVDMGLAASNEQFF. DNA for the CDR3: TGCGCCAGCAGCCAGGTCGATATGGGACTAGCGGCGTCTAATGAGCAGTTCTTC.

This clone was picked up one time. The chain has TRBV5-6 and TRBJ2-7; 9 nucleotides line up with TRBD2. V gave up 2 bases and J gave up 2 bases; unmatched junction bases: 5. CDR3 length: 15 amino acids. CDR1 and CDR2 from the germline V gene are SGHDT and YYEEEE. The CDR3 loop is CASSFGGRAAYEQYF. CDR3 bases: TGTGCCAGCAGCTTTGGCGGGAGGGCCGCCTACGAGCAGTACTTC.

The rearrangement links TRBV4-2 to TRBJ1-1; TRBD1 matches 8 bases. This CDR3 region has 18 residues. Germline V CDR1 and CDR2: LGHNA, YNFKEQ. The ends lost 1 base at V and 2 bases at J; junction bases unmatched: 12. The DNA for the CDR3 is TGTGCCAGCAGCCAAGTGAAATTTTTGACAGGGGTTAACACTGAAGCTTTCTTT. Encoded protein: CASSQVKFLTGVNTEAFF.

V gene TRBV27 combines with J gene TRBJ1-2; 8 bases map to TRBD1. The trim removed 5 bases at V and 0 bases at J, leaving 5 bases unmatched. The germline V gene has CDR1 MNHEY and CDR2 SMNVEV (reference sequence). This CDR3 spans 15 amino acids. Here the CDR3 reads CASSPWDRTNYGYTF. The CDR3 nucleotides are TGTGCCAGCAGTCCATGGGACAGGACTAACTATGGCTACACCTTC.